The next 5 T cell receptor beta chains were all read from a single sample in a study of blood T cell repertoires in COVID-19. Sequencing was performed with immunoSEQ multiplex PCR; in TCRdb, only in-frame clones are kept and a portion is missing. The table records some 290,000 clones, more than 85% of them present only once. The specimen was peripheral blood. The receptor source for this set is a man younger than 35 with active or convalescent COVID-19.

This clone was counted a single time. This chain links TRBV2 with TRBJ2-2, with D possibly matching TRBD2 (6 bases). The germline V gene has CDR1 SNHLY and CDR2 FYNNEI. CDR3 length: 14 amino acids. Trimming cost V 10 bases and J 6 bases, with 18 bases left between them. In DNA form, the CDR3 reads TGTGCCACCCGGGGGAGGATTGACTCCGGGGAGCTGTTTTTT. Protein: CATRGRIDSGELFF.

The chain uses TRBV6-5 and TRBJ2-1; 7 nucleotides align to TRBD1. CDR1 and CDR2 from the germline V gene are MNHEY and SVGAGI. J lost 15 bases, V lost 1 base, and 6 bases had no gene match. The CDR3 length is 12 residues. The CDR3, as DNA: TGTGCCAGCAGTTACTACAGGGGCCCCCCGTTCTTC. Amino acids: CASSYYRGPPFF.

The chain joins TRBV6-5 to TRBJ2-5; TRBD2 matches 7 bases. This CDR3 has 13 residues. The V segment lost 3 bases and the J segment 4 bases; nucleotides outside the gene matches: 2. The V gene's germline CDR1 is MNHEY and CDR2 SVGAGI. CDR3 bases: TGTGCCAGCAGTTATCAGCGGGGAGAGACCCAGTACTTC. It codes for CASSYQRGETQYF.

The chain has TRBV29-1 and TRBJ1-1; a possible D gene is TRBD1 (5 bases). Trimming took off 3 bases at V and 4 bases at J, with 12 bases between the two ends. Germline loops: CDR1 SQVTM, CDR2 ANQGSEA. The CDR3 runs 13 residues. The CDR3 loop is CSVDREEGTEAFF. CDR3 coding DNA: TGCAGCGTTGACAGGGAAGAAGGCACTGAAGCTTTCTTT. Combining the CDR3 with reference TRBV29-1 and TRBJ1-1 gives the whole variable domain SAVISQKPSRDICQRGTSLTIQCQVDSQVTMMFWYRQQPGQSLTLIATANQGSEATYESGFVIDKFPISRPNLTFSTLTVSNMSPEDSSIYLCSVDREEGTEAFFGQGTRLTVV.

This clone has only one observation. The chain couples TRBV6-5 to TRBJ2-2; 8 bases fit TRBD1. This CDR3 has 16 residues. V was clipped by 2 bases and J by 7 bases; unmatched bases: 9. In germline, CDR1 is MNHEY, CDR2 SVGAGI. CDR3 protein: CASSYVSGGAGGELFF. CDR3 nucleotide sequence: TGTGCCAGCAGTTACGTCTCAGGGGGCGCAGGCGGGGAGCTGTTTTTT.